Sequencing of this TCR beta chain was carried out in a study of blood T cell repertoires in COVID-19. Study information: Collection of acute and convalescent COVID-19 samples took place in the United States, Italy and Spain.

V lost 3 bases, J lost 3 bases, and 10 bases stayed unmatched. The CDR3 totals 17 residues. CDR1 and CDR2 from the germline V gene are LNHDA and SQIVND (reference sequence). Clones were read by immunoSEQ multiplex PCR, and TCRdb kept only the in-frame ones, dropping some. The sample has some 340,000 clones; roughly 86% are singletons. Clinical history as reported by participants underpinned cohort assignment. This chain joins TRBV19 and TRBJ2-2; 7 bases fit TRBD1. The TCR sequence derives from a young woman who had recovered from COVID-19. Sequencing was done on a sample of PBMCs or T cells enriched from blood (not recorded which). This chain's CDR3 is CASSMDRTLLDTGELFF. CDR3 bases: TGTGCCAGTAGTATGGACAGGACCTTGCTGGACACCGGGGAGCTGTTTTTT.